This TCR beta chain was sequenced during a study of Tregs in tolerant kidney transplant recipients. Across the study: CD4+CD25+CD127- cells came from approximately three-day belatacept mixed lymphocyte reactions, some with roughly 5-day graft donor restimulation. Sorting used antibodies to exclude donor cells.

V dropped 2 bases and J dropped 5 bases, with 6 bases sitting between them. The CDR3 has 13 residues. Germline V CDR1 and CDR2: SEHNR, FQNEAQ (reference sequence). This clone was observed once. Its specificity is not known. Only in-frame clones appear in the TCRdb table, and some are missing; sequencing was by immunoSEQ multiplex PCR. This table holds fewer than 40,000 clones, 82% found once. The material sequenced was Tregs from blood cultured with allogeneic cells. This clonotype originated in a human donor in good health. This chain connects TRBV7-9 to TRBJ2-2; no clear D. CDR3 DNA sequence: TGTGCCAGCAGCTTATTTTCGACCGGGGAGCTGTTTTTT. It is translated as CASSLFSTGELFF.